The entry below gives a single TCR beta chain sequence along with its context. The sample originates from a study of blood T cell repertoires in COVID-19. In the study overall: Spain, Italy and the United States supplied samples that represented acute and convalescent COVID-19. PBMCs, B-cell-depleted T cells, or T cells were the source of the cDNA or gDNA that made up the material.

In the authors' methods: Estimates of nucleated cell counts were drawn from the amplification of reference gene primers. Assay used: immunoSEQ multiplex PCR; TCRdb lists only in-frame clones, some missing. From that table come the V and J calls and clone size; the DNA was used to work out D and trimming. The data show about 49,000 clones, roughly four fifths seen once. V lost 7 bases, J lost 2 bases, and 12 bases lay in between. Germline V gene lookup returns CDR1 MNHEY and CDR2 SVGAGI. CDR3 length equals 14 residues. The chain links TRBV6-5 to TRBJ1-5, with D possibly matching TRBD1 (5 bases). The source of this sequence is a woman aged 60-70 years with acute or convalescent COVID-19. The specimen was peripheral blood. CDR3 nucleotide sequence: TGTGCCAGCATCCAGGGCTACGGCAATCAGCCCCAGCATTTT. Translating it yields CASIQGYGNQPQHF.